This is a list of T cell receptor beta chains from one sample in a study of cytotoxic CD8 clonotypes in ibrutinib-treated CLL. Clones were sequenced by immunoSEQ multiplex PCR, and TCRdb holds only the in-frame ones, with some missing. Found here are around 310,000 clones, more than 65% of them singletons; the top ten hold roughly 6.3%. The specimen was PBMCs, collected before ibrutinib treatment. The receptors were gathered from a human donor with chronic lymphocytic leukemia. Each CDR3 is given with its conserved first and last residue. A D gene is named only where the DNA matches it firmly. Expanded clones get a size class; other rows say once, few or many, or leave the size out.

>TRBV7-2|once|TRBJ2-2|-
TGTGCCAGCAGCTTAGACGGGTCCGACACCGGGGAGCTGTTTTTT
CASSLDGSDTGELFF
>TRBV25-1|medium-sized|TRBJ2-7|-
TGTGCCAGCAGTGATCTGGGTTTAGAGTCCTACGAGCAGTACTTC
CASSDLGLESYEQYF
>TRBV28|-|TRBJ1-2|-
TGTGCCAGCAGTCAGACAGGCGATACTCTCGAGTATGGCTACACCTTC
CASSQTGDTLEYGYTF
>TRBV30|-|TRBJ2-4|-
TGTGCCTGGACGATGGGGGGTAGGGACATTCAGTACTTC
CAWTMGGRDIQYF
>TRBV2|-|TRBJ2-5|-
TGTGCCAGCAGTTCGGCTTGGGCTAGCGTCGGAGAGACCCAGTACTTC
CASSSAWASVGETQYF
>TRBV7-9|-|TRBJ2-5|-
TGTGCCAGCAGCCCCAGGACCCAAGTGGAGACCCAGTACTTC
CASSPRTQVETQYF
>TRBV27|-|TRBJ2-1|-
TGTGCCAGCAGTTTTGCGGGAATCTCCTACAATGAGCAGTTCTTC
CASSFAGISYNEQFF
>TRBV7-7|once|TRBJ2-5|-
TGTGCTAGCAGCCCGGGGGCCATGAGGCGAGAGACCCAGTACTTC
CASSPGAMRRETQYF
>TRBV6-5|-|TRBJ1-2|TRBD1
TGTGCCAGCGGGAGGACAGGCGACTATGGCTACACCTTC
CASGRTGDYGYTF
>TRBV27|-|TRBJ2-2|-
TGTGCCAGCAGTATAACTAGCACCGGGGAGCTGTTTTTT
CASSITSTGELFF
>TRBV18|-|TRBJ2-3|-
TGTGCCAGCTCACCAATGGATACGCAGTATTTT
CASSPMDTQYF
>TRBV5-1|-|TRBJ2-5|TRBD1
TGCGCCAGCAGCTTGGTGACAGGGCAAGAGACCCAGTACTTC
CASSLVTGQETQYF
>TRBV4-1|-|TRBJ2-7|-
TGCGCCAGCAGCCAAGATCCAGACCGCTACGAGCAGTACTTC
CASSQDPDRYEQYF
>TRBV6-1|-|TRBJ1-3|-
TGTGCCAGCAGTGACCCCTCCGACAGGTTGGGAAACACCATATATTTT
CASSDPSDRLGNTIYF
>TRBV27|-|TRBJ2-7|TRBD1
TGTGCCAGCGGGGGACAGGGGTACGTAGCGGACCTCTACGAGCAGTACTTC
CASGGQGYVADLYEQYF
>TRBV5-1|-|TRBJ2-1|TRBD2
TGCGCCAGCAGGACAAGCGGGAGGGTCGACAATGAGCAGTTCTTC
CASRTSGRVDNEQFF
>TRBV7-8|-|TRBJ2-2|-
TGTGCCAGCAGCTTAGTTGGCAGCAACACCGGGGAGCTGTTTTTT
CASSLVGSNTGELFF
>TRBV30|-|TRBJ1-4|TRBD1
TGTGCCTGGAGTGTCGCCAGGGGGCATGATGAAAAACTGTTTTTT
CAWSVARGHDEKLFF
>TRBV11-2|-|TRBJ2-3|TRBD2
TGTGCCAGCAGCCCAAGGACTAGCGGCACAGATACGCAGTATTTT
CASSPRTSGTDTQYF
>TRBV11-1|-|TRBJ2-5|-
TGTGCCAGCAGCTTAGCGCTAGGCGGGCAAGAGACCCAGTACTTC
CASSLALGGQETQYF
>TRBV15|-|TRBJ1-4|-
TGTGCCACCAGGCCCATGGAGCTCGATAATGAAAAACTGTTTTTT
CATRPMELDNEKLFF
>TRBV28|-|TRBJ1-2|-
TGTGCCAGCCAACAGATCAACTATGGCTACACCTTC
CASQQINYGYTF
>TRBV2|-|TRBJ1-1|-
TGTGCCAGCAGTGCCCCTGACGGGGACGACACTGAAGCTTTCTTT
CASSAPDGDDTEAFF
>TRBV7-2|-|TRBJ2-1|-
TGTGCCAGCTCTGGGAGCTCCTACAATGAGCAGTTCTTC
CASSGSSYNEQFF
>TRBV18|-|TRBJ1-1|-
TGTGCCAGCTCACCGGGAGCGCGAGGTGACACTGAAGCTTTCTTT
CASSPGARGDTEAFF
>TRBV9|-|TRBJ2-7|-
TGTGCCAGCAGCGTGTCCCCAGCGGTGACCTACGAGCAGTACTTC
CASSVSPAVTYEQYF
>TRBV4-2|-|TRBJ2-2|TRBD1
TGTGCCAGCAGCCGTAGAGACAGGGAGAGCACCGGGGAGCTGTTTTTT
CASSRRDRESTGELFF
>TRBV27|-|TRBJ2-1|-
TGTGCCAGCAGTTTGTTTAGCTCCTACAATGAGCAGTTCTTC
CASSLFSSYNEQFF
>TRBV10-3|once|TRBJ2-7|-
TGTGCCATCCTAAGGTCCTCGTACGAGCAGTACTTC
CAILRSSYEQYF
>TRBV7-8|-|TRBJ2-1|TRBD2
TGTGCCAGCAGCTTTTTTTCGGGAGGGCCCTACAATGAGCAGTTCTTC
CASSFFSGGPYNEQFF
>TRBV30|once|TRBJ2-7|-
TGTGCCTGGAAGGGCCCGACAGAGCAGTACTTC
CAWKGPTEQYF
>TRBV28|-|TRBJ1-5|-
TGTGCCAGCAGTTTGAGGGGACAAAGAGGTGATCAGCCCCAGCATTTT
CASSLRGQRGDQPQHF
>TRBV19|-|TRBJ2-7|TRBD2
TGTGCCAGTAGTATCCAGCGGGATCCCTACGAGCAGTACTTC
CASSIQRDPYEQYF
>TRBV5-1|-|TRBJ1-2|TRBD1
TGCGCCAGCAGTCACTCCGGGACAGCGGGGGGAAACTATGGCTACACCTTC
CASSHSGTAGGNYGYTF
>TRBV15|-|TRBJ2-7|TRBD1
TGTGCCACCAGCCATACAGGGGGCGCTTCCTACGAGCAGTACTTC
CATSHTGGASYEQYF
>TRBV5-1|-|TRBJ1-2|-
TGCGCCAGCAGCCAAGGGGCGACCTATGGCTACACCTTC
CASSQGATYGYTF
>TRBV9|-|TRBJ2-7|-
TGTGCCAGCAGCCCCCCCGGGCCCACCTCCGAGCAGTACTTC
CASSPPGPTSEQYF
>TRBV19|-|TRBJ1-4|TRBD1
TGTGCCAGTTGGGACAGCGAAAAACTGTTTTTT
CASWDSEKLFF
>TRBV5-6|-|TRBJ2-3|TRBD2
TGTGCCAGCAGCAGGGCTCGGGCGGGAGCATTTACAGATACGCAGTATTTT
CASSRARAGAFTDTQYF
>TRBV7-3|-|TRBJ2-3|-
TGTGCCAGCAGCCCAACATTGTCAGGCACAGATACGCAGTATTTT
CASSPTLSGTDTQYF
>TRBV5-1|-|TRBJ2-7|-
TGCGCCAGCAGCTTGGTCGGGGGCCACAAGGACTACGAGCAGTACTTC
CASSLVGGHKDYEQYF
>TRBV5-6|-|TRBJ2-3|TRBD2
TGTGCCAGCAGTGGTAGCGGGAGTGATACGCAGTATTTT
CASSGSGSDTQYF
>TRBV2|few|TRBJ2-7|TRBD1
TGTGCCAGCAGTCCCTATCGGCCGGGACAGGGGGCTGACGAGCAGTACTTC
CASSPYRPGQGADEQYF
>TRBV5-1|-|TRBJ2-1|TRBD2
TGCGCCAGCAGCTTTAACGGGGGCGAATCGACTAGCGGCTTTAATGAGCAGTTCTTC
CASSFNGGESTSGFNEQFF
>TRBV5-1|-|TRBJ2-1|-
TGCGCCAGCAGCGCCCTGGCGAGGGACAATGAGCAGTTCTTC
CASSALARDNEQFF
>TRBV25-1|-|TRBJ2-7|TRBD1
TGTGCCAGCAGGAGCGCAGGGGGCCTTCGAGAGCAGTACTTC
CASRSAGGLREQYF
>TRBV7-6|-|TRBJ2-1|TRBD2
TGTGCCAGCAGCTTAGACCATTTCGGGAGCGGGAGGGCCTTTAATAACAATGAGCAGTTCTTC
CASSLDHFGSGRAFNNNEQFF
>TRBV29-1|once|TRBJ2-5|-
TGCAGCGCGACCGGGCCGTACCAAGAGACCCAGTACTTC
CSATGPYQETQYF
>TRBV10-3|-|TRBJ2-7|-
TGTGCCATCAGTGAATCTGGGAGGAGCCTCTCCTACGAGCAGTACTTC
CAISESGRSLSYEQYF
>TRBV30|-|TRBJ2-5|TRBD1
TGTGCCGCCGGACAGGAATCGACCCAGTACTTC
CAAGQESTQYF
>TRBV28|-|TRBJ1-1|-
TGTGCCAGCAGTTTCGAAGTGGGACGGCCGAACACTGAAGCTTTCTTT
CASSFEVGRPNTEAFF
>TRBV9|few|TRBJ2-3|TRBD2
TGTGCCAGCAGCGTAGGTACTAGCGGCGGCTCGGGAACGCAGTATTTT
CASSVGTSGGSGTQYF
>TRBV4-1|-|TRBJ2-7|-
TGCGCCAGCAGCCAAGATTGGCGGGGCCACGAGCAGTACTTC
CASSQDWRGHEQYF
>TRBV7-2|-|TRBJ2-1|TRBD1
TGTGCCAGCAGGCGAACCGGAGGACAGGGTTCCTACAATGAGCAGTTCTTC
CASRRTGGQGSYNEQFF